The entry that follows covers one TCR beta chain sequence. The antigen remains unidentified. Produced via immunoSEQ multiplex PCR; TCRdb's table is partial and in-frame only. The sample yields about 35,000 clones, around 80% seen once. The CDR3 has 16 residues. The germline CDR1 and CDR2 sequences are LNHDA and SQIVND (reference sequence). With 4 bases clipped from V and 2 bases from J, the junction kept 9 bases outside the gene matches. The data derive from a study of chemoradiotherapy in HPV16-positive cancers. General study findings and limits: HPV-responsive T-cell expansion during chemoradiotherapy was linked to improved recurrence-free survival in HPV16-positive patients. Candidate HPV-specific clones and E7-related TCR motifs grew in tumor during treatment. HPV-specific T cells were functionally defined from only a couple of HPV16-positive patients.

The material was blood, obtained from a patient who underwent chemoradiotherapy. The TCR originated in a human donor with HPV-associated anogenital cancer. This rearrangement joins TRBV19 to TRBJ2-3; TRBD1 agrees at 7 bases. As DNA, the CDR3 is TGTGCCAGTAGTAGGGGGAGACAGGGCTTCACAGATACGCAGTATTTT. Translated, it gives CASSRGRQGFTDTQYF.